Below, 5 T cell receptor beta chains from the same sample are listed, as sequenced in a study of OX40 agonist ivuxolimab in advanced cancers. Sequencing was performed with immunoSEQ multiplex PCR; in TCRdb, only in-frame clones are kept and a portion is missing. The data show about 81,000 clones, 85% to 95% seen once. Sequencing was performed on CD4+ or CD8+ T cells sorted from blood, taken in a trial of the OX40 agonist ivuxolimab. Source of these receptors: an adult with an advanced solid tumor such as melanoma, head and neck, liver or kidney cancer.

V and J are TRBV30 and TRBJ2-1, with TRBD2 matching over 9 bases. Germline V CDR1 and CDR2: GTSNPN, SVGIG (reference sequence). V shed 2 bases, J shed 10 bases, and the junction held 3 bases outside the gene matches. This CDR3 spans 12 amino acids. CDR3 residues: CAWSTLAGEQFF. The CDR3 coding sequence is TGTGCCTGGAGTACCCTAGCGGGGGAGCAGTTCTTC.

This clone was seen just once. J is TRBJ2-2 and V is TRBV9; D is undetermined. The CDR3 sequence is 13 residues long. V lost 5 bases, J lost 0 bases, and 5 bases lay in between. Looked up from germline, CDR1 is SGDLS and CDR2 is YYNGEE. CDR3 nucleotides: TGTGCCAGCAGACCCGCGAACACCGGGGAGCTGTTTTTT. Its protein product is CASRPANTGELFF. The variable domain in full, completed from reference TRBV9 and TRBJ2-2, reads DSGVTQTPKHLITATGQRVTLRCSPRSGDLSVYWYQQSLDQGLQFLIQYYNGEERAKGNILERFSAQQFPDLHSELNLSSLELGDSALYFCASRPANTGELFFGEGSRLTVL.

This chain links TRBV7-7 with TRBJ2-1, with 7 nucleotides matching TRBD1. CDR1 is SSHAT, CDR2 FNYEAQ, per germline (reference sequence). Trimming cost V 1 base and J 3 bases; bases outside gene matches: 3. The CDR3 runs 15 residues. CDR3 residues: CASSLGQGVYNEQFF. The CDR3 DNA sequence: TGTGCCAGCAGCTTAGGGCAGGGGGTCTACAATGAGCAGTTCTTC.

The chain uses TRBV6-5 and TRBJ2-7; maybe TRBD1 (5 bases). V was pared by 10 bases and J by 7 bases, with 17 bases between. The length of the CDR3 is 12 residues. From germline, CDR1 is MNHEY and CDR2 SVGAGI. The CDR3 loop reads CAIDSTYVEQYF. The CDR3, as DNA: TGTGCCATCGACAGCACCTACGTGGAGCAGTACTTC.

This chain's CDR3 is CASSQDGQGSQETQYF. CDR3 in DNA: TGCGCCAGCAGCCAAGATGGACAGGGATCCCAAGAGACCCAGTACTTC. This chain connects TRBV4-3 to TRBJ2-5, with TRBD1 matching over 8 bases. The V gene's germline CDR1 is LGHNA and CDR2 YSLEER. V was clipped by 0 bases and J by 1 base; unmatched bases: 4. The CDR3 runs to 16 residues.